Listed below are T cell receptor beta chains from one sample, sequenced in a study of T-cell reconstitution after alpha-beta-depleted transplantation in children. TCRdb processed the PCR reads anew with MiXCR; each CDR3 protein has one entry. The sample consists of 700,000 to 950,000 distinct CDR3 sequences, roughly 16% of them appearing once. This specimen was PBMCs, mostly from graft donor cells, taken 360 days after TCRalphabeta/CD19-depleted stem cell transplant. The receptors come from a male patient younger than 18 who had a stem cell transplant for acute lymphoblastic leukemia, so the T cells may come from the graft donor. The CDR3 runs from the conserved cysteine through the conserved F or W. The D gene is left open where the match is weak. Size is omitted from some rows. Given values are once, few, many or a class for expanded clones.

CSVSGAGSYEQYF,TGCAGCGTAAGCGGAGCAGGATCCTACGAGCAGTACTTC,TRBJ2-7,-,13,many,TRBV29-1
CASGNRLAGSYNEQFF,TGCGCCAGCGGGAATCGACTAGCGGGTTCCTACAATGAGCAGTTCTTC,TRBJ2-1,TRBD2,16,few,TRBV5-1
CASGLEAGVYSSYNEQFF,TGTGCTAGTGGTTTGGAGGCAGGGGTCTATAGCTCCTACAATGAGCAGTTCTTC,TRBJ2-1,-,18,-,TRBV12-5
CAIMAGSSTDTQYF,TGTGCCATCATGGCAGGTAGCAGCACAGATACGCAGTATTTT,TRBJ2-3,-,14,many,TRBV10-3
CASSQTVTGELFF,TGTGCCAGCAGCCAGACAGTGACCGGGGAGCTGTTTTTT,TRBJ2-2,-,13,-,TRBV11-2
CASSLEGAEDEQYF,TGCGCCAGCAGCTTGGAGGGGGCCGAAGACGAGCAGTACTTC,TRBJ2-7,TRBD1,14,many,TRBV5-1
CASSLEVVRGGGELFF,TGTGCCAGCAGCTTGGAGGTAGTGAGAGGTGGCGGGGAGCTGTTTTTT,TRBJ2-2,-,16,-,TRBV5-5
CATSDTVAGRPDEQFF,TGTGCCACCAGTGATACGGTAGCGGGCAGACCCGATGAGCAGTTCTTC,TRBJ2-1,TRBD2,16,few,TRBV24-1
CASSHPKHENIQYF,TGTGCCAGCAGCCACCCGAAACACGAAAACATTCAGTACTTC,TRBJ2-4,-,14,-,TRBV14
CASSFGLAGSTDTQYF,TGCGCCAGCAGCTTCGGACTAGCGGGGAGCACAGATACGCAGTATTTT,TRBJ2-3,TRBD2,16,many,TRBV5-1
CASSLHKTNTEAFF,TGTGCCAGCAGCCTCCATAAAACGAACACTGAAGCTTTCTTT,TRBJ1-1,-,14,few,TRBV6-5
CASRLTGAVTDTQYF,TGTGCCAGCAGACTCACAGGGGCCGTCACAGATACGCAGTATTTT,TRBJ2-3,-,15,few,TRBV21-1